This T cell receptor (beta chain) was obtained from a study of identical twins. The CDR3 runs 11 residues. Germline lookup yields CDR1 DFQATT and CDR2 SNEGSKA (reference sequence). V lost 0 bases, J lost 8 bases, and 5 bases lay in between. Regarding the study as a whole: High-abundance cord blood beta clonotypes had fewer insertions; memory repertoires showed none. The authors noted that invariant MAIT and iNKT cells could partly confound zero-insertion analyses.

Via MiXCR, TCRdb re-called the 5' RACE reads, giving one row per CDR3 protein. The sample has hundreds of thousands of distinct CDR3 sequences, about 20% seen once. This clonotype has just a few counts. Antigen specificity is unknown. The same sample was also used in a study of T cells expressing NK-cell markers.

This TCR derives from a young woman in good health. The sequencing input was PBMCs. The chain combines TRBV20-1 with TRBJ1-3, with D uncertain. CDR3 amino acids: CSAREEYTIYF. The CDR3 nucleotides read TGCAGTGCTAGAGAGGAGTACACCATATATTTT.